The T cell receptor (beta chain) under discussion was sequenced for a study of shared clonotypes between healthy human individuals. Germline values: CDR1 MNHEY, CDR2 SVGAGI. J gave up 9 bases and V 6 bases, and 10 bases lay outside the gene matches. The CDR3 is made up of 15 amino acids. TCRdb keeps only in-frame clones here, not all; method: immunoSEQ multiplex PCR. Of some 2,000,000 clones listed, 85% to 95% are singletons. The genes are TRBV6-5 and TRBJ2-1, with 11 bases aligning to TRBD2. The clonotype originates from a man in his late teens or twenties in good health. The sequenced material came from naive CD4+ T cells sorted from blood. Regarding subset: CD45RA+ positively selected. CDR3 sequence (DNA): TGTGCCAGCAGACTTAGCGGGAGGGCCTCCGGTGAGCAGTTCTTC. It codes for CASRLSGRASGEQFF.